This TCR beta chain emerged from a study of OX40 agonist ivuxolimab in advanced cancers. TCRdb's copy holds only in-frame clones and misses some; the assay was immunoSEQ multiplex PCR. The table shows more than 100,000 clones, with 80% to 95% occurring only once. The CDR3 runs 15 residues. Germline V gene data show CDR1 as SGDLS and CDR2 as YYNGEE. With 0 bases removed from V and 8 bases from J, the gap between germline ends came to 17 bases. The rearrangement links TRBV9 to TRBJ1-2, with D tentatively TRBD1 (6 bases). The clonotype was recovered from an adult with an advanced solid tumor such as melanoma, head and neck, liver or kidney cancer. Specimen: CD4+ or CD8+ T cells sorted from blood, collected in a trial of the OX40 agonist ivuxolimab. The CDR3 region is CASSVAPEGGRGYTF. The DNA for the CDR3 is TGTGCCAGCAGCGTAGCCCCGGAGGGGGGTAGGGGCTACACCTTC.